The present T cell receptor beta chain was sequenced within a study of cytomegalovirus exposure and HLA in healthy donors. General observations from the study: Highly shared sequence variants in one cluster were likely a sequencing artifact. A later analysis linked a missense DCLRE1C variant to TCR beta V- and J-gene trimming.

60 Vbeta and 13 Jbeta primers were used in PCR. Under the authors' procedure: A later analysis tallied 75 million to 80 million unique TCR beta chains, 8.5 million to 11 million of them shared. The repertoire was sequenced with immunoSEQ multiplex PCR; TCRdb's copy has only in-frame clones and lacks some. V, J and clone size were drawn from that table, and D and trimming were deduced from the DNA. The data hold around 110,000 clones, with around 81% observed a single time. Concerning this clone itself: Its specificity is unknown.

The sequenced sample consisted of PBMCs. This receptor was taken from a woman in her thirties in good health and CMV-seronegative.

The CDR3 region has the DNA TGTGCCATCAGTAGTAGGGGGCGAGACTATGGCTACACCTTC. It yields the protein CAISSRGRDYGYTF. The rearrangement uses TRBV10-3 and TRBJ1-2, with TRBD1 identical over 7 bases. The trim removed 5 bases at V and 3 bases at J, leaving 6 bases unmatched. Germline assignment: CDR1 ENHRY and CDR2 SYGVKD. This CDR3 spans 14 amino acids.